The entry below gives a single T cell receptor beta chain sequence along with its context. Its antigen remains unidentified. The sample belongs to a study of T cell responses to AZD1222 COVID-19 vaccine. Study-level results: Baseline antibody screening turned up just a handful of seropositive AZD1222 recipients. Most donors were white British and more were female, and clonal diversity was possibly underestimated. Two doses of AZD1222 preceded a rise in Spike-specific TCR breadth and depth. Sampling captured repertoires only after the peak T cell response.

Trimming shortened V by 0 bases and J by 3 bases, and 15 bases separated the two germline ends. The CDR3 sequence is 16 residues long. Looked up from germline, CDR1 is SQVTM and CDR2 is ANQGSEA. Sequencing used immunoSEQ multiplex PCR; TCRdb keeps in-frame clones, though not all of them. The table includes about 96,000 clones, under 90% detected once. The starting material was peripheral blood, obtained on day 0 of AZD1222 vaccination. This chain uses TRBV29-1 with TRBJ1-5; perhaps TRBD1 as D (6 bases). The sequence was collected from an adult in good health. CDR3 in amino acids: CSVEDERGQHNQPQHF. Here the CDR3 DNA reads TGCAGCGTTGAAGATGAGCGCGGACAGCACAATCAGCCCCAGCATTTT.